The next 16 T cell receptor beta chains were all read from a single sample in a study of human T cells and chemical hapten exposure. TCRdb independently ran MiXCR on the RACE reads; one entry per CDR3 protein. The sample holds over 300,000 distinct CDR3 sequences, about 5.1% seen once. The time point here: pre-sensitization, week 0. The treatment is: therapeutic diphenylcyclopropenone sensitization with weekly scalp DPC. The sequences come from whole blood, collected in connection with sensitization to the hapten diphenylcyclopropenone (DPC). All receptors come from a woman aged 45-60 years with alopecia areata. Some clones in this sample may be carry-over from other donors' samples.

This chain joins TRBV2 and TRBJ1-5; D is unresolved. From germline, CDR1 is SNHLY and CDR2 FYNNEI. V shed 3 bases and J shed 5 bases, with 11 bases lying between them. The length of the CDR3 is 14 residues. CDR3: CASSDLKRDQPQHF. CDR3 nucleotide sequence: TGTGCCAGCAGTGATTTAAAGAGGGATCAGCCCCAGCATTTT.

This clonotype was detected only a few times. The J gene is TRBJ2-1, the V gene TRBV24-1; 9 bases match TRBD1. Germline V gives CDR1 KGHDR, CDR2 SFDVKD. The junction had 10 bases not matched to a gene; V was cut back by 7 bases and J by 10 bases. The CDR3 runs to 14 residues. This chain's CDR3 is CATSTGGGWGEQFF. As DNA, the CDR3 is TGTGCCACCAGCACAGGGGGCGGCTGGGGGGAGCAGTTCTTC.

This clonotype was detected ten times or more. A junction boundary mismatches the germline segment, possibly from a read error. This chain connects TRBV9 to TRBJ1-1; no firm D call. The CDR3 spans 13 residues. Germline loops: CDR1 SGDLS, CDR2 YYNGEE. CDR3 amino acids: CASSVAVNTEAFF. CDR3 nucleotides: TGCGCCAGCAGCGTTGCAGTGAACACTGAAGCTTTCTTT. Full variable domain (remainder filled in from reference TRBV9 and TRBJ1-1): DSGVTQTPKHLITATGQRVTLRCSPRSGDLSVYWYQQSLDQGLQFLIQYYNGEERAKGNILERFSAQQFPDLHSELNLSSLELGDSALYFCASSVAVNTEAFFGQGTRLTVV.

The chain has TRBV28 and TRBJ2-1; 12 bases line up with TRBD2. The CDR3 covers 20 residues. After removal of 3 bases from V and 0 bases from J, the junction contained 12 bases not matched to a gene. Germline V CDR1 and CDR2: MDHEN, SYDVKM. The CDR3 bases are TGTGCCAGCAGTTTGCGCTCTCCTAGCGGGAGGGCCAGCTCCTACAATGAGCAGTTCTTC. As protein: CASSLRSPSGRASSYNEQFF.

This clonotype was observed a handful of times. This CDR3 reads CASSPGSGGLGGETQYF. CDR3 in DNA: TGTGCCAGCAGCCCTGGCAGCGGGGGGCTCGGCGGAGAGACCCAGTACTTC. This chain joins TRBV3-1 and TRBJ2-5, with 9 bases fitting TRBD2. V shed 4 bases and J 4 bases; nucleotides not matched to a gene: 13. Germline values: CDR1 LGHDT, CDR2 YNNKEL (reference sequence). The CDR3 is 17 residues long.

This clonotype appeared many times. The chain employs TRBV19 and TRBJ1-2; D is possibly TRBD1 (6 bases). Per germline, CDR1 LNHDA and CDR2 SQIVND (reference sequence). V was clipped by 7 bases and J by 0 bases, with 12 bases between them. This CDR3 comprises 14 residues. CDR3 DNA sequence: TGTGCCAGTACCCCGGGACAAGCTAACTATGGCTACACCTTC. Protein: CASTPGQANYGYTF.

J is TRBJ2-7 and V is TRBV7-9; D may correspond to TRBD1 or TRBD2 (6 bases each). CDR3 size: 14 residues. Trimming stripped 5 bases from V and 5 bases from J, with 16 bases between. Germline CDR1 and CDR2: SEHNR and FQNEAQ (reference sequence). The CDR3: CASSLTGGSHEQYF. DNA for the CDR3: TGTGCCAGCAGCCTTACCGGGGGCAGCCACGAGCAGTACTTC.

This clonotype was picked up many times. This chain connects TRBV9 to TRBJ1-1, with D tentatively TRBD1 (6 bases). Trimming pared 1 base from V and 5 bases from J, leaving 15 bases between. CDR1 and CDR2 from the germline V gene are SGDLS and YYNGEE. The CDR3 consists of 15 residues. CDR3 amino acids: CASSVQGSPMTEAFF. In nucleotides, the CDR3 is TGTGCCAGCAGCGTACAGGGGAGCCCTATGACTGAAGCTTTCTTT.

At least ten counts were recorded for this clonotype. CDR3 residues: CSARGEYPDQNIQYF. DNA for the CDR3: TGCAGTGCTAGAGGAGAGTACCCGGACCAAAACATTCAGTACTTC. This chain connects TRBV20-1 to TRBJ2-4, with D unclear. Germline V gene sequence: CDR1 DFQATT, CDR2 SNEGSKA (reference sequence). This CDR3 comprises 15 residues. V was trimmed by 1 base and J by 5 bases, leaving 15 bases between them.

This clonotype has ten or more counts. The chain recombines TRBV6-2 or TRBV6-3 with TRBJ2-1; D is tentatively TRBD1 or TRBD2 (6 bases each). The V and J ends lost 6 bases and 5 bases respectively, with 14 bases between them. The germline V gene has CDR1 MNHEY and CDR2 SVGEGT. The length of the CDR3 is 14 residues. CDR3 bases: TGTGCCAGCAGATCGGGCGGGACAAACAATGAGCAGTTCTTC. Translation gives CASRSGGTNNEQFF.

This clonotype has a handful of counts. The V gene is TRBV13, the J gene TRBJ2-7; D gene unclear. Looked up from germline, CDR1 is PRHDT and CDR2 is FYEKMQ (reference sequence). Deletions cut 0 bases from V and 4 bases from J, with 7 bases between. This CDR3 is built from 13 residues. The CDR3 DNA reads TGTGCCAGCAGCTTAGGACACTTATACGAGCAGTACTTC. It yields the protein CASSLGHLYEQYF.

This clonotype was detected a few times. The chain employs TRBV7-8 and TRBJ2-4, with TRBD2 matching over 10 bases. Germline values: CDR1 SGHVS, CDR2 FQNEAQ. Trimming at V came to 3 bases and at J to 0 bases, leaving 2 bases not matched to a gene. CDR3 length equals 16 residues. CDR3 coding DNA: TGTGCCAGCAGCTTGACTAGCGGGCTAGCCAAAAACATTCAGTACTTC. Translating it yields CASSLTSGLAKNIQYF.

Many counts were recorded for this clonotype. The J gene is TRBJ1-4, the V gene TRBV7-2; TRBD1 agrees at 10 bases. V gave up 4 bases and J gave up 7 bases; unmatched junction bases: 6. Per germline, CDR1 SGHTA and CDR2 FQGNSA. The CDR3 is 15 residues long. This CDR3 is CASSSQTGGGEKLFF. CDR3 nucleotide sequence: TGTGCCAGCAGCTCCCAGACAGGGGGCGGTGAAAAACTGTTTTTT.

This clonotype was recorded a few times. This chain links TRBV12-3 or TRBV12-4 with TRBJ1-2; 7 bases align to TRBD1. The CDR3 consists of 17 residues. V lost 1 base, J lost 2 bases, and 10 bases stayed unmatched. The chain's CDR3 is CASSLETGTEGNYGYTF. The CDR3 nucleotides read TGTGCCAGCAGTTTAGAGACAGGGACGGAGGGAAACTATGGCTACACCTTC.

This clonotype has a handful of counts. The chain couples TRBV27 to TRBJ2-2; 9 nucleotides align to TRBD2. The CDR3 runs to 14 residues. The V gene's germline CDR1 is MNHEY and CDR2 SMNVEV (reference sequence). V was pared by 6 bases and J by 7 bases, with 6 bases of the junction left unmatched. CDR3 coding DNA: TGTGCCAGCAGCTTGACTAGCGGAAACGGGGAGCTGTTTTTT. This gives the protein CASSLTSGNGELFF.

The chain links TRBV7-8 to TRBJ2-1; no clear D gene. Germline V gene data show CDR1 as SGHVS and CDR2 as FQNEAQ. The CDR3 runs to 15 residues. Trimming pared 5 bases from V and 2 bases from J, leaving 13 bases between. CDR3 DNA: TGTGCCAGCAGCCCCTTGCGGTACCCCTACAATGAGCAGTTCTTC. Its translation: CASSPLRYPYNEQFF.